This T cell receptor beta chain comes out of a study of T-cell reconstitution after alpha-beta-depleted transplantation in children. Using unique molecular identifiers, the investigators prepared the TCRbeta library. One entry per CDR3 protein results from TCRdb running MiXCR on the PCR reads. The table lists 250,000 to 350,000 distinct CDR3 sequences, 9.5% to 10% of them singletons. This clonotype was observed a few times. CDR1 is SEHNR and CDR2 is FQNEAQ in the germline V gene (reference sequence). Trimming pared 4 bases from V and 7 bases from J, leaving 19 bases between. CDR3 length equals 15 residues.

The V gene is TRBV7-9, the J gene TRBJ2-5; D is possibly TRBD1 (5 bases). The TCR originated in a human donor who donated a stem cell graft to a child with SCID. This specimen was PBMCs from the stem cell graft donor, taken from the stem cell graft. The CDR3 nucleotides read TGTGCCAGCAGCTCCAACCTACAGGATTTCGGGACCCAGTACTTC. Its translation is CASSSNLQDFGTQYF.